This is a list of T cell receptor beta chains from one sample in a study of blood T cell repertoires in COVID-19. The table came from immunoSEQ multiplex PCR; TCRdb's copy has only in-frame clones and leaves some out. Of roughly 290,000 clones in the sample, 70% to 90% were seen once. Sample: PBMCs or T cells enriched from blood (not recorded which). These receptors were taken from a man aged 25 to 45 who had recovered from COVID-19. CDR3s include the opening cysteine and the closing phenylalanine or tryptophan. Part of the rows lack a size; the others show once, few, many or a class for expanded clones.

clone size	V gene	J gene	CDR3 protein
NA	TRBV10-2	TRBJ1-2	CASSPTPLTGEGGYTF
many	TRBV24-1	TRBJ1-5	CATSEGGFNQPQHF
few	TRBV6-5	TRBJ2-5	CASSYSYGGKETQYF
NA	TRBV4-1	TRBJ1-1	CASSQVAGRYTEAFF
NA	TRBV21-1	TRBJ2-3	CASCRQVSTDTQYF
NA	TRBV12-3/TRBV12-4	TRBJ1-1	CATSRDTNTEAFF
NA	TRBV6-5	TRBJ1-4	CASSYGTGGYEKLFF
NA	TRBV7-3	TRBJ2-5	CASSSTSWETQYF
NA	TRBV6-1	TRBJ1-2	CASSDLPQGYVYGYTF
NA	TRBV10-2	TRBJ1-1	CASSEGPEAFF
once	TRBV19	TRBJ1-6	CASRVFDSPLHF
NA	TRBV5-8	TRBJ1-2	CASTIRTGSWYTF
NA	TRBV5-1	TRBJ1-3	CASSSTPGQSSGNTIYF
few	TRBV5-1	TRBJ1-1	CASSPEGTEAFF
NA	TRBV27	TRBJ2-7	CASSPPPKDRAGTYEQYF
NA	TRBV30	TRBJ2-7	CAWSGQDRDEQYF
NA	TRBV19	TRBJ2-2	CASSRDRGPGTGELFF
NA	TRBV2	TRBJ1-3	CASSVGEGNTIYF
NA	TRBV21-1	TRBJ1-5	CASSKAARGYGNQPQHF
NA	TRBV29-1	TRBJ2-7	CSVEVGTSGVISYEQYF
NA	TRBV5-4	TRBJ2-2	CASSPHPRQENTGELFF
few	TRBV27	TRBJ2-7	CASSSWGQVYEQYF
once	TRBV19	TRBJ1-1	CASSIPRVYTEAFF
once	TRBV6-5	TRBJ1-6	CASGASFNSPLHF
NA	TRBV28	TRBJ2-1	CASSLFVAGGSFF
NA	TRBV5-5	TRBJ1-2	CASSLWGTGAGGYTF
NA	TRBV5-1	TRBJ1-5	CASSPLGRGSNQPQHF
NA	TRBV4-3	TRBJ2-5	CASSPGLAGERKWAQYF
NA	TRBV6-5	TRBJ2-5	CASSPAGVSGETQYF
NA	TRBV11-2	TRBJ2-1	CASSNRVSSSYNEQFF
NA	TRBV7-3	TRBJ2-3	CASSWSGGSTDTQYF
few	TRBV6-6	TRBJ1-6	CASRGGYNSPLHF
NA	TRBV7-6	TRBJ1-4	CASTGEGPNEKLFF
NA	TRBV19	TRBJ2-5	CASSIRGLAGETFMETQYF